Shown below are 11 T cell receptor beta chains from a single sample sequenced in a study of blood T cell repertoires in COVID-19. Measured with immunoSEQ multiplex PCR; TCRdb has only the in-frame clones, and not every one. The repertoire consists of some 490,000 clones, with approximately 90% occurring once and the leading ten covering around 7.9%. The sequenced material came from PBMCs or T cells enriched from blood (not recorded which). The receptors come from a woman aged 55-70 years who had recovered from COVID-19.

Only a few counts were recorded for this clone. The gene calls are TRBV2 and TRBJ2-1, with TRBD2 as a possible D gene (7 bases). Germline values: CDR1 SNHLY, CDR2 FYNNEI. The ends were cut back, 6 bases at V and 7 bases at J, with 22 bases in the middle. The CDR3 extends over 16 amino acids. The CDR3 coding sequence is TGTGCCAGCAGGGACATCGGGGAGGGGGTAAATAATGAGCAGTTCTTC. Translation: CASRDIGEGVNNEQFF.

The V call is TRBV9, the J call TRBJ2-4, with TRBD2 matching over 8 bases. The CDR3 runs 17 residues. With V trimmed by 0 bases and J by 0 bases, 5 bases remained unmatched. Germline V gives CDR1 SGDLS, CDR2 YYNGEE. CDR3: CASSVDSGALAKNIQYF. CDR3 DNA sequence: TGTGCCAGCAGCGTAGATAGCGGGGCCCTAGCCAAAAACATTCAGTACTTC.

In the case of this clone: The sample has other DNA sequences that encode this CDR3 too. CDR3 protein: CASSIGRGYSNQPQHF. The CDR3 nucleotides are TGTGCCAGTAGTATCGGCAGGGGCTATAGCAATCAGCCCCAGCATTTT. The rearrangement joins TRBV19 to TRBJ1-5, with D perhaps TRBD1 (6 bases). Germline CDR1 is LNHDA and CDR2 is SQIVND (reference sequence). The V end lost 3 bases, the J end lost 0 bases, and 12 bases lay between the germline ends. The CDR3 has 16 residues.

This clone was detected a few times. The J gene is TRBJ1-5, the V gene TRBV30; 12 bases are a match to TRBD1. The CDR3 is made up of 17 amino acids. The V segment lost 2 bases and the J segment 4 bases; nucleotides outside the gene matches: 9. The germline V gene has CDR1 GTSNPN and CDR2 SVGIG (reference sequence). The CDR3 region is CAWSSGQGAIQNQPQHF. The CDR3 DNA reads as TGTGCCTGGAGTTCGGGACAGGGGGCAATTCAAAATCAGCCCCAGCATTTT.

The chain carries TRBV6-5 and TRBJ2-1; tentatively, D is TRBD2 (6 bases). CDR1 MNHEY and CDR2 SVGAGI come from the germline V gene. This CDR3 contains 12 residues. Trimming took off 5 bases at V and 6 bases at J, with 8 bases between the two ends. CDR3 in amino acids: CASSRTINEQFF. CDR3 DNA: TGTGCCAGCAGTCGGACTATCAATGAGCAGTTCTTC.

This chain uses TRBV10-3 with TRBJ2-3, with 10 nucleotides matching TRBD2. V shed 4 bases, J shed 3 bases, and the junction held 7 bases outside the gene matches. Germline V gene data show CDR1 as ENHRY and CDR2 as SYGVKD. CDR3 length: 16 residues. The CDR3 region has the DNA TGTGCCATCAGTGCCAAAGCGGGGGGGCGGACAGATACGCAGTATTTT. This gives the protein CAISAKAGGRTDTQYF.

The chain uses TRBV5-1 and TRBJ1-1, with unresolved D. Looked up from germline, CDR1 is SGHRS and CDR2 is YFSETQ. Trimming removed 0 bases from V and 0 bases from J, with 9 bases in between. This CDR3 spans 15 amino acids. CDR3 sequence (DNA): TGCGCCAGCAGCTTGGTAGGAGCGGTGAACACTGAAGCTTTCTTT. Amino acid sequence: CASSLVGAVNTEAFF.

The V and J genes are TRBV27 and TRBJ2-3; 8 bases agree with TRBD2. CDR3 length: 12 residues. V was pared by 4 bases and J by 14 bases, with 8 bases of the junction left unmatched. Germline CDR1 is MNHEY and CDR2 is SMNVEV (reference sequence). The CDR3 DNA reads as TGTGCCAGCAGTTCCCAAGCGGGGGTCCGGTATTTT. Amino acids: CASSSQAGVRYF.

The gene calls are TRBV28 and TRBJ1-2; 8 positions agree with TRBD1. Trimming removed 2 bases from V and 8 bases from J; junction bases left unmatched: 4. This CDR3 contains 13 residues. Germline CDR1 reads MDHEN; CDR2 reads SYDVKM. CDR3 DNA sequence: TGTGCCAGCAGTTTAGCGACAGGGGAAGGCTACACCTTC. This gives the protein CASSLATGEGYTF.

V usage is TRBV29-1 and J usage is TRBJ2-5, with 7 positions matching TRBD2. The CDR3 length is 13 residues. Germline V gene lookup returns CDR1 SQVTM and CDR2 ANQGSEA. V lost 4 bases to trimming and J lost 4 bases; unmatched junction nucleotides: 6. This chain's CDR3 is CSVAGLVGETQYF. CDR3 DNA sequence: TGCAGCGTTGCCGGACTAGTTGGAGAGACCCAGTACTTC.

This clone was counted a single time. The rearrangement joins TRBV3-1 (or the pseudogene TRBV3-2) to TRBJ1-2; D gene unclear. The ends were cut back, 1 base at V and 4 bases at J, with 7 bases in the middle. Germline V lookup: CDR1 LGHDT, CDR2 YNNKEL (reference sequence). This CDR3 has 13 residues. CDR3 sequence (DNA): TGTGCCAGCAGCCAAGCCGGGATCTATGGCTACACCTTC. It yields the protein CASSQAGIYGYTF.